The next 14 T cell receptor beta chains were all read from a single sample in a study of shared clonotypes between healthy human individuals. CD45RO-negative, CCR7-selected cells formed the naive CD8 fraction, which excluded terminally differentiated effector memory CD45RA+ cells. The protocol was immunoSEQ multiplex PCR, while the TCRdb copy is restricted to in-frame clones and leaves out a portion. This table holds more than 2 million clones, 93% found once. Input material: naive CD8+ T cells from PBMCs. The receptors originated from a man aged 18 to 29 in good health. Some clones in this sample may be carry-over from other donors' samples.

This chain connects TRBV6-5 to TRBJ1-1; D not certain. With 0 bases removed from V and 7 bases from J, the gap between germline ends came to 18 bases. The CDR3 runs to 16 residues. Germline CDR1 is MNHEY and CDR2 is SVGAGI. In nucleotides, the CDR3 is TGTGCCAGCAGTTACTCCCCGACAATCGGGTCAGATGAAGCTTTCTTT. The encoded protein is CASSYSPTIGSDEAFF.

J is TRBJ2-7 and V is TRBV6-5, with unresolved D. V was shortened by 0 bases and J by 2 bases, with 11 bases between the two germline ends. Germline CDR1 MNHEY, CDR2 SVGAGI. CDR3 length: 15 residues. The CDR3 reads CASSYSTGGAYEQYF. CDR3 sequence (DNA): TGTGCCAGCAGTTACTCGACCGGTGGGGCCTACGAGCAGTACTTC.

Only one count was recorded for this clone. The chain is built from TRBV4-2 and TRBJ2-3, with 11 bases aligning to TRBD2. V shed 5 bases, J shed 1 base, and the junction held 5 bases outside the gene matches. CDR1 and CDR2 (germline): LGHNA, YNFKEQ. The CDR3 runs to 16 residues. DNA of the CDR3: TGTGCCAGCAGCGGTAGACTAGCGGGGCGCACAGATACGCAGTATTTT. Its translation: CASSGRLAGRTDTQYF.

V usage is TRBV6-5 and J usage is TRBJ2-3; D is undetermined. Germline CDR1 reads MNHEY; CDR2 reads SVGAGI. CDR3 length: 14 residues. V was shortened by 7 bases and J by 5 bases, with 16 bases between the two germline ends. The CDR3 region is CASNPGFSGDTQYF. The CDR3 bases are TGTGCCAGCAATCCGGGCTTTTCTGGAGATACGCAGTATTTT.

In its sample, this clone was seen once. The chain carries TRBV9 and TRBJ2-5, with D maybe TRBD2 (5 bases). There are 14 residues in the CDR3. From germline, CDR1 is SGDLS and CDR2 YYNGEE. V shed 3 bases and J shed 5 bases, with 14 bases lying between them. The CDR3 region has the DNA TGTGCCAGCAGCGAAGCGGTGGGCGGGGAGACCCAGTACTTC. It translates to CASSEAVGGETQYF.

The chain combines TRBV15 with TRBJ2-1; 9 bases fit TRBD2. With V trimmed by 6 bases and J by 8 bases, 5 bases remained unmatched. The CDR3 is 13 amino acids. CDR1 LNHNV and CDR2 YYDKDF come from the germline V gene (reference sequence). CDR3 sequence reads: CATRREGGDEQFF. CDR3 coding DNA: TGTGCCACCAGGCGGGAGGGCGGAGATGAGCAGTTCTTC.

The rearrangement uses TRBV5-1 and TRBJ2-7; 8 bases are a match to TRBD2. J was trimmed by 2 bases and V by 1 base; bases with no gene match: 5. Germline V gives CDR1 SGHRS, CDR2 YFSETQ. This CDR3 comprises 15 residues. CDR3 DNA: TGCGCCAGCAGCTTGACGGGGGGGACCGCCTACGAGCAGTACTTC. It is translated as CASSLTGGTAYEQYF.

This chain joins TRBV27 and TRBJ2-3; maybe TRBD2 (5 bases). Trimming removed 3 bases from V and 0 bases from J, with 10 bases in between. Germline V gene lookup returns CDR1 MNHEY and CDR2 SMNVEV (reference sequence). This CDR3 contains 15 residues. The CDR3 sequence: CASSFSASSTDTQYF. The CDR3, as DNA: TGTGCCAGCAGTTTTAGCGCCTCTAGCACAGATACGCAGTATTTT.

The V gene is TRBV19, the J gene TRBJ1-5, with 7 positions matching TRBD1. V dropped 7 bases and J dropped 6; count of bases not matched to a gene: 9. Germline-derived CDR1 and CDR2 are LNHDA and SQIVND (reference sequence). This CDR3 is 14 amino acids long. CDR3 nucleotides: TGTGCCAGTACTACAGGGGTTTGGGGTCAGCCCCAGCATTTT. Its translation is CASTTGVWGQPQHF.

This chain connects TRBV6-5 to TRBJ2-2, with TRBD2 matching 11 bases. The CDR3 spans 14 residues. Germline CDR1 reads MNHEY; CDR2 reads SVGAGI. J gave up 5 bases and V 8 bases, and 4 bases lay outside the gene matches. CDR3 protein: CASGTSGWTGELFF. CDR3 bases: TGTGCCAGCGGGACTAGCGGTTGGACCGGGGAGCTGTTTTTT.

This clone has a handful of counts. The genes are TRBV19 and TRBJ1-5; tentatively, D is TRBD1 (6 bases). Trimming removed 3 bases from V and 5 bases from J, with 8 bases in between. CDR1 LNHDA and CDR2 SQIVND come from the germline V gene (reference sequence). The CDR3 is 13 amino acids. In DNA form, the CDR3 reads TGTGCCAGTAGTATTCAGGGGTATCAGCCCCAGCATTTT. It translates to CASSIQGYQPQHF.

The chain uses TRBV9 and TRBJ2-1; D is uncertain. Trimming took 7 bases from V and 4 from J, leaving 12 bases between them. Germline CDR1 SGDLS, CDR2 YYNGEE. The CDR3 has 13 amino acids. The chain's CDR3 is CASGPGRYNEQFF. The CDR3 DNA follows: TGTGCCAGCGGACCTGGACGGTACAATGAGCAGTTCTTC.

This chain joins TRBV7-9 and TRBJ2-2, with 8 bases fitting TRBD2. The germline V gene encodes CDR1 SEHNR and CDR2 FQNEAQ (reference sequence). The junction had 6 bases not matched to a gene; V was cut back by 5 bases and J by 1 base. The CDR3 consists of 16 residues. The CDR3 protein is CASSQGTRRNTGELFF. The CDR3 region has the DNA TGTGCCAGCAGCCAGGGGACTAGGAGGAACACCGGGGAGCTGTTTTTT.

CDR3 loop: CASSLPYSTSGSPYNEQFF. Written as DNA, the CDR3 is TGCGCCAGCAGCTTGCCCTACTCGACTAGCGGGAGTCCCTACAATGAGCAGTTCTTC. The chain links TRBV5-1 to TRBJ2-1, with 12 bases matching TRBD2. Germline-derived CDR1 and CDR2 are SGHRS and YFSETQ. The J segment lost 2 bases and the V segment lost 1 base, leaving 10 bases of the junction unmatched. CDR3 length equals 19 residues. Looking up the rest from reference TRBV5-1 and TRBJ2-1 gives the full variable domain: KAGVTQTPRYLIKTRGQQVTLSCSPISGHRSVSWYQQTPGQGLQFLFEYFSETQRNKGNFPGRFSGRQFSNSRSEMNVSTLELGDSALYLCASSLPYSTSGSPYNEQFFGPGTRLTVL.